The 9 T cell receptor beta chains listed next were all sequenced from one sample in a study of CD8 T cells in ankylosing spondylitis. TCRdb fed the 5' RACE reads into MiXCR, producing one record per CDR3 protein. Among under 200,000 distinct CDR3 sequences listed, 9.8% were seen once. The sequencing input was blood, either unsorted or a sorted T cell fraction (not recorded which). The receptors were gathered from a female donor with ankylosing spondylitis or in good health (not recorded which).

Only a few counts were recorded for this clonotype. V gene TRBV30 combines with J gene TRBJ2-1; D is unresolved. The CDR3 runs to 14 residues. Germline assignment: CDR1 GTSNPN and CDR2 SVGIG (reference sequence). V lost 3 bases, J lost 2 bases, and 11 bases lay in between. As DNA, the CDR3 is TGTGCCTGGAGAGATCCCTCTCCCTACAATGAGCAGTTCTTC. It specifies CAWRDPSPYNEQFF.

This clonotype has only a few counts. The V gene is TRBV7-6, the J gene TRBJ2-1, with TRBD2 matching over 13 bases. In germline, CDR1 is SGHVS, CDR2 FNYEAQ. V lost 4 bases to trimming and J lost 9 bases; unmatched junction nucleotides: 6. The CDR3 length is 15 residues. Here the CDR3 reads CASSYGLAGDSEQFF. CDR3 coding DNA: TGTGCCAGCAGCTACGGACTAGCGGGGGACAGTGAGCAGTTCTTC.

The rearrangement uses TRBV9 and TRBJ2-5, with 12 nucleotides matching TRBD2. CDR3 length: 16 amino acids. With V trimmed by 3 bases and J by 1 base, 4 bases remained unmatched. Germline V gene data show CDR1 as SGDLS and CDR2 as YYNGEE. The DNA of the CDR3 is TGTGCCAGCAGCGCCGGGACTAGCGGGCTCCAAGAGACCCAGTACTTC. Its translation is CASSAGTSGLQETQYF.

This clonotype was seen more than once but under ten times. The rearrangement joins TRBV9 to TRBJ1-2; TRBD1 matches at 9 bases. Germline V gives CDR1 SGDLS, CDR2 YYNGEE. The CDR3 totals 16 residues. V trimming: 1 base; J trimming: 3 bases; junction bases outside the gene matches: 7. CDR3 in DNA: TGTGCCAGCAGCGTAAGGGACAGGGAATCAGACTATGGCTACACCTTC. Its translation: CASSVRDRESDYGYTF.

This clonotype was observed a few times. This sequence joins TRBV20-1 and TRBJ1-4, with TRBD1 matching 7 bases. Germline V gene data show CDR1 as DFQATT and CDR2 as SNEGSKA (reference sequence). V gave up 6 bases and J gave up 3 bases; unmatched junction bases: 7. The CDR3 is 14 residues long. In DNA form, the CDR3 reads TGCAGTGCGAAACCGGGACAGTCTAATGAAAAACTGTTTTTT. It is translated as CSAKPGQSNEKLFF.

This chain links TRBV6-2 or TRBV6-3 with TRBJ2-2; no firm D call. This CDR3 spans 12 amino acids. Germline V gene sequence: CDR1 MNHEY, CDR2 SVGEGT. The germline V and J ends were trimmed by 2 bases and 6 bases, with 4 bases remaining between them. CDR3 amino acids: CASSYGPGELFF. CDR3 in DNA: TGTGCCAGCAGTTACGGCCCCGGGGAGCTGTTTTTT.

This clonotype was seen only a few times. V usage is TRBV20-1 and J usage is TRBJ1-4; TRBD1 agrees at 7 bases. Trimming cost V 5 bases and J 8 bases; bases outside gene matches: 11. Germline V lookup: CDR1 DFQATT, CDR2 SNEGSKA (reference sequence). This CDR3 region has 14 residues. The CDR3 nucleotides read TGCAGTGCTGCCTACAGGGGATCGGGCGAAAAACTGTTTTTT. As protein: CSAAYRGSGEKLFF.

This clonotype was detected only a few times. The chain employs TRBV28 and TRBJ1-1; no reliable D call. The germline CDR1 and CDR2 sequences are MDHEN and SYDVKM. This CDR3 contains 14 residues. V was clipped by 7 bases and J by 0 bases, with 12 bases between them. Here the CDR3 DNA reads TGTGCCAGCAAAAGGGCAGTCATGAACACTGAAGCTTTCTTT. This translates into CASKRAVMNTEAFF.

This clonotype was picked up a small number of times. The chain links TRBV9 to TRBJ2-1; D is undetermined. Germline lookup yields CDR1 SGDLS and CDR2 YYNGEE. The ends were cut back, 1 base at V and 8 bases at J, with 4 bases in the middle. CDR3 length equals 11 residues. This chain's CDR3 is CASSVSDEQFF. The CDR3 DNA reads TGTGCCAGCAGCGTATCGGATGAGCAGTTCTTC. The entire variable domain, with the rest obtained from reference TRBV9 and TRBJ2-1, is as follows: DSGVTQTPKHLITATGQRVTLRCSPRSGDLSVYWYQQSLDQGLQFLIQYYNGEERAKGNILERFSAQQFPDLHSELNLSSLELGDSALYFCASSVSDEQFFGPGTRLTVL.